A selection of T cell receptor beta chains follows, all from one sample in a study of T and B cells in COVID-19 patients. One entry per CDR3 protein results from TCRdb running MiXCR on the multiplex PCR reads. The data show over 2,000 distinct CDR3 sequences, almost 25% seen once. The sample taken for sequencing was blood. The origin of the receptors is a human donor with active COVID-19. CDR3s include the opening cysteine and the closing phenylalanine or tryptophan. Fields, in order: D gene, J gene, V gene, clone size, CDR3 DNA, CDR3 protein. The D gene is left open where the match is weak. Where a row states a size, it is once, few, many or the class of an expanded clone; other rows omit it.

d_gene: -
j_gene: TRBJ1-2
v_gene: TRBV5-1
abundance: few
CDR3nt: TGCGCCAGCAGCCCGGACGGCGCTAACTATGGCTACACCTTC
CDR3aa: CASSPDGANYGYTF

d_gene: -
j_gene: TRBJ2-7
v_gene: TRBV27
abundance: once
CDR3nt: TGTGCCAGCACCCGAACGGGGTCTACGCAGTACTTC
CDR3aa: CASTRTGSTQYF

d_gene: TRBD1
j_gene: TRBJ1-1
v_gene: TRBV27
abundance: medium-sized
CDR3nt: TGTGCCAGCAGGACCCAGACAGGGATAGGTGAAGCTTTCTTT
CDR3aa: CASRTQTGIGEAFF

d_gene: -
j_gene: TRBJ2-6
v_gene: TRBV5-5
abundance: -
CDR3nt: TGTGCCAGCAGCTCTGGGGCCAACGTCCTGACTTTC
CDR3aa: CASSSGANVLTF

d_gene: TRBD2
j_gene: TRBJ2-1
v_gene: TRBV6-5
abundance: few
CDR3nt: TGTGCCAGCAGTCCCGGGACTAGCGGGAGCAATGAGCAGTTCTTC
CDR3aa: CASSPGTSGSNEQFF

d_gene: -
j_gene: TRBJ1-2
v_gene: TRBV20-1
abundance: -
CDR3nt: TGCAGTGCTAGTGGAGGGACCGGCTACACCTTC
CDR3aa: CSASGGTGYTF

d_gene: -
j_gene: TRBJ1-3
v_gene: TRBV5-4
abundance: few
CDR3nt: TGTGCCAGCAGCTTACCGCATGGGGGAAACACCATATATTTT
CDR3aa: CASSLPHGGNTIYF

d_gene: TRBD1
j_gene: TRBJ2-6
v_gene: TRBV29-1
abundance: large
CDR3nt: TGCAGCGTTGGACCGGGACAGTCTTTCTCTGGGGCCAACGTCCTGACTTTC
CDR3aa: CSVGPGQSFSGANVLTF

d_gene: TRBD2
j_gene: TRBJ2-3
v_gene: TRBV24-1
abundance: medium-sized
CDR3nt: TGTGCCACCAGTGATGGGTCTAGCGGGAGTGATACGCAGTATTTT
CDR3aa: CATSDGSSGSDTQYF

d_gene: -
j_gene: TRBJ1-4
v_gene: TRBV25-1
abundance: once
CDR3nt: TGTGCCAGCATTGAAAAACTGTTTTTT
CDR3aa: CASIEKLFF

d_gene: -
j_gene: TRBJ2-3
v_gene: TRBV27
abundance: medium-sized
CDR3nt: TGTGCCAGCAGTTTATCTGACGGCACAGATACGCAGTATTTT
CDR3aa: CASSLSDGTDTQYF

d_gene: -
j_gene: TRBJ2-3
v_gene: TRBV4-1
abundance: few
CDR3nt: TGCGCCAGCAGCCAAGATCGGGATTCGGATACGCAGTATTTT
CDR3aa: CASSQDRDSDTQYF

d_gene: -
j_gene: TRBJ1-5
v_gene: TRBV27
abundance: -
CDR3nt: TGTGCCAGCAGTTTCGTAGATAGCAATCAGCCCCAGCATTTT
CDR3aa: CASSFVDSNQPQHF

d_gene: -
j_gene: TRBJ1-5
v_gene: TRBV27
abundance: few
CDR3nt: TGTGCCAGCAGAAATCAAGGGGTAGGCAATCAGCCCCAGCATTTT
CDR3aa: CASRNQGVGNQPQHF

d_gene: -
j_gene: TRBJ1-5
v_gene: TRBV6-2/TRBV6-3
abundance: -
CDR3nt: TGTGCCAGCAGCCCAATAGGGGGGATAGGCAATCAGCCCCAGCATTTT
CDR3aa: CASSPIGGIGNQPQHF

d_gene: -
j_gene: TRBJ2-5
v_gene: TRBV12-3/TRBV12-4
abundance: -
CDR3nt: TGTGCCAGCAGCCCCCCGGAGGGGGAGACCCAGTACTTC
CDR3aa: CASSPPEGETQYF

d_gene: TRBD1
j_gene: TRBJ2-7
v_gene: TRBV6-1
abundance: medium-sized
CDR3nt: TGTGCCAGCAGTGTAGGGGGCCTAGGAGCCTACGAGCAGTACTTC
CDR3aa: CASSVGGLGAYEQYF

d_gene: TRBD2
j_gene: TRBJ2-4
v_gene: TRBV19
abundance: medium-sized
CDR3nt: TGTGCCAGTAGTATACCCTCCACCGGGACTACAAAACTCAAAAACATTCAGTACTTC
CDR3aa: CASSIPSTGTTKLKNIQYF

d_gene: -
j_gene: TRBJ1-5
v_gene: TRBV12-3/TRBV12-4
abundance: -
CDR3nt: TGTGCCAGCATTTGGGGGGATCGGAATCAGCCCCAGCATTTT
CDR3aa: CASIWGDRNQPQHF

d_gene: -
j_gene: TRBJ1-1
v_gene: TRBV14
abundance: few
CDR3nt: TGTGCCAGCAGCCCGGCCGGGATGAACACTGAAGCTTTCTTT
CDR3aa: CASSPAGMNTEAFF

d_gene: -
j_gene: TRBJ2-5
v_gene: TRBV27
abundance: medium-sized
CDR3nt: TGTGCCAGCAGTGCACCGGGGGCTGGTCGGACCCAGTACTTC
CDR3aa: CASSAPGAGRTQYF

d_gene: -
j_gene: TRBJ1-5
v_gene: TRBV12-3/TRBV12-4
abundance: few
CDR3nt: TGTGCCAGCAGTTTCTCGGGGGGCTTACAGCCCCAGCATTTT
CDR3aa: CASSFSGGLQPQHF

d_gene: -
j_gene: TRBJ2-7
v_gene: TRBV20-1
abundance: -
CDR3nt: TGCAGTGCTAGAGTGCTAGCGTCCTACGAGCAGTACTTC
CDR3aa: CSARVLASYEQYF

d_gene: -
j_gene: TRBJ1-2
v_gene: TRBV6-5
abundance: medium-sized
CDR3nt: TGTGCCAGCAGTCAGTTTAACTATGGCTACACCTTC
CDR3aa: CASSQFNYGYTF

d_gene: TRBD1
j_gene: TRBJ1-6
v_gene: TRBV27
abundance: -
CDR3nt: TGTGCCAGCAGTCCCACCTATGGGACAGGCAATAATATTAATAATTCACCCCTCCACTTT
CDR3aa: CASSPTYGTGNNINNSPLHF

d_gene: -
j_gene: TRBJ1-1
v_gene: TRBV18
abundance: -
CDR3nt: TGTGCCAGCTCACCACAGGGGCGGTCGAACACTGAAGCTTTCTTT
CDR3aa: CASSPQGRSNTEAFF

d_gene: -
j_gene: TRBJ2-5
v_gene: TRBV7-9
abundance: medium-sized
CDR3nt: TGTGCCAGCAGGAACTATCACCAAGAGACCCAGTACTTC
CDR3aa: CASRNYHQETQYF

d_gene: -
j_gene: TRBJ2-4
v_gene: TRBV19
abundance: medium-sized
CDR3nt: TGTGCCAGTAGTATAGGGGCTTCCCGAAACATTCAGTACTTC
CDR3aa: CASSIGASRNIQYF

d_gene: TRBD1
j_gene: TRBJ2-7
v_gene: TRBV12-3/TRBV12-4
abundance: medium-sized
CDR3nt: TGTGCCAGCAGCGGGCGGACAGGGGGCTACGAGCAGTACTTC
CDR3aa: CASSGRTGGYEQYF